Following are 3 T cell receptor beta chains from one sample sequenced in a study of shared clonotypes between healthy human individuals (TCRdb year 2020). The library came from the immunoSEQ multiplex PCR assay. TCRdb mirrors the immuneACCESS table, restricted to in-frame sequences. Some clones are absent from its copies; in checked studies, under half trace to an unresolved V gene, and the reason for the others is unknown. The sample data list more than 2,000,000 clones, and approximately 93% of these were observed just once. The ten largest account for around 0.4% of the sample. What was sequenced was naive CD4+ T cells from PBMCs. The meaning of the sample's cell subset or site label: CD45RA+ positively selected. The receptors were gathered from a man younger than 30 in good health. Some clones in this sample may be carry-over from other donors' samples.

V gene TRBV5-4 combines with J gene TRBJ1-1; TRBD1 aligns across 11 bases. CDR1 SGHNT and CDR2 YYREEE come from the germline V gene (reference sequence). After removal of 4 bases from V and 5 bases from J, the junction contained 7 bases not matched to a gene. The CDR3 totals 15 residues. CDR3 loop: CASSADRGRRTEAFF. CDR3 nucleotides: TGTGCCAGCAGCGCGGACAGGGGGCGCCGGACTGAAGCTTTCTTT. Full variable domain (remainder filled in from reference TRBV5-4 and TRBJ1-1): ETGVTQSPTHLIKTRGQQVTLRCSSQSGHNTVSWYQQALGQGPQFIFQYYREEENGRGNFPPRFSGLQFPNYSSELNVNALELDDSALYLCASSADRGRRTEAFFGQGTRLTVV.

This CDR3 is CASSRRDSKWIQYF. The DNA of the CDR3 is TGTGCCAGCAGCCGCCGGGACTCCAAATGGATTCAGTACTTC. The chain links TRBV14 to TRBJ2-4; the D gene is possibly TRBD2 (6 bases). The V gene's germline CDR1 is SGHDN and CDR2 FVKESK. The ends were cut back, 4 bases at V and 10 bases at J, with 17 bases in the middle. This CDR3 is built from 14 residues.

CDR3 loop: CASSLAPAGQTEAFF. The CDR3 DNA reads TGCGCCAGCAGCTTGGCCCCGGCAGGGCAAACTGAAGCTTTCTTT. This rearrangement joins TRBV5-1 to TRBJ1-1, with D perhaps matching TRBD1 (5 bases). This CDR3 is built from 15 residues. Trimming removed 0 bases from V and 5 bases from J, with 14 bases in between. The germline CDR1 and CDR2 sequences are SGHRS and YFSETQ. Using reference TRBV5-1 and TRBJ1-1 for the parts outside the CDR3, the full variable domain is KAGVTQTPRYLIKTRGQQVTLSCSPISGHRSVSWYQQTPGQGLQFLFEYFSETQRNKGNFPGRFSGRQFSNSRSEMNVSTLELGDSALYLCASSLAPAGQTEAFFGQGTRLTVV.